The entry below describes one T cell receptor (beta chain). Its antigen is undetermined. Described treatment: around 19 received Ad26.COV2.S at low or high dose, single or two shots; about 5 received placebo; per-sample allocation not given. Sampling was done on day 63 after the first vaccine or placebo injection. What was given as vaccine was an Ad26 vector encoding Wuhan-strain SARS-CoV-2 spike. Trimming left V 0 bases short and J 8 bases short, with 11 bases between. Germline V gene data show CDR1 as GTSNPN and CDR2 as SVGIG (reference sequence). The CDR3 totals 13 residues. Using immunoSEQ multiplex PCR, the repertoire was profiled, and TCRdb retains in-frame clones only, with some absent. The sample includes 400,000 to 450,000 clones, 90% of them seen just once. The sample is drawn from a study of Ad26.COV2.S vaccination and SARS-CoV-2 variants. Overall study: Vaccine-arm donor from the placebo-controlled COV1001 Ad26.COV2.S trial. Ad26.COV2.S, an intramuscular injection, was given once or twice 56 days apart. Study-level points and caveats: People who got the vaccine had more spike-specific TCR breadth than people who got placebo.

The clonotype originates from a person between 18 and 59 years old who received the Ad26.COV2.S COVID-19 vaccine or a placebo. The rearrangement uses TRBV30 and TRBJ2-1; no firm D call. Material: peripheral blood, obtained in a trial of Ad26.COV2.S vaccine versus placebo. CDR3 loop: CAWSVSEYDEQFF. For the CDR3, the DNA is TGTGCCTGGAGTGTCTCGGAATACGATGAGCAGTTCTTC.